The next 18 T cell receptor beta chains were all read from a single sample in a study of shared clonotypes between healthy human individuals. Only CD45RO-negative cells positively selected for CCR7 counted as naive CD8 cells, so terminally differentiated effector memory CD45RA+ cells were excluded. The assay was immunoSEQ multiplex PCR, and TCRdb's table has in-frame clones only and misses some. The sample includes roughly 2 million clones, roughly 95% seen only once; the top ten take about 1.1%. Sequenced input: naive CD8+ T cells sorted from blood. The receptors shown here come from a man aged 18-30 years in good health.

The chain carries TRBV9 and TRBJ1-5; unclear D gene. Trimming stripped 3 bases from V and 4 bases from J, with 14 bases between. This CDR3 contains 15 residues. The germline CDR1 and CDR2 sequences are SGDLS and YYNGEE. Here the CDR3 DNA reads TGTGCCAGCAGCGAGTCAACCGGGTTGAATCAGCCCCAGCATTTT. Its translation is CASSESTGLNQPQHF.

The chain links TRBV5-6 to TRBJ2-7; D possibly corresponds to TRBD1 (6 bases). This CDR3 comprises 13 residues. The V end lost 3 bases, the J end lost 5 bases, and 12 bases lay between the germline ends. The germline V gene encodes CDR1 SGHDT and CDR2 YYEEEE. The chain's CDR3 is CASSSGHPNEQYF. DNA for the CDR3: TGTGCCAGCAGCTCGGGACACCCCAACGAGCAGTACTTC.

The chain is built from TRBV4-3 and TRBJ2-3; D gene uncertain. Trimming stripped 0 bases from V and 4 bases from J, with 5 bases between. Germline V gene lookup returns CDR1 LGHNA and CDR2 YSLEER. The CDR3 is made up of 13 amino acids. The CDR3 nucleotides read TGCGCCAGCAGCCAAGATCTGCCAGATACGCAGTATTTT. Translation gives CASSQDLPDTQYF.

CDR3 loop: CASRYGPLGSYEQYF. The CDR3 DNA is TGCGCCAGCAGGTACGGGCCTTTGGGGTCCTACGAGCAGTACTTC. The V and J genes are TRBV10-2 and TRBJ2-7; the D is unclear. V shed 6 bases and J shed 1 base, with 16 bases lying between them. CDR3 length equals 15 residues. The germline V gene encodes CDR1 WSHSY and CDR2 SAAADI.

This clone was counted once. The chain uses TRBV27 and TRBJ2-4; D unresolved. With 11 bases removed from V and 0 bases from J, the gap between germline ends came to 5 bases. Germline V CDR1 and CDR2: MNHEY, SMNVEV (reference sequence). This CDR3 region has 11 residues. The CDR3 spells CAVGAKNIQYF. Here the CDR3 DNA reads TGTGCCGTGGGAGCCAAAAACATTCAGTACTTC.

The chain links TRBV5-5 to TRBJ1-1; no definite D call. Trimming removed 2 bases at V and 1 base at J, with 9 bases between. This CDR3 has 14 residues. The germline V gene encodes CDR1 SGHKS and CDR2 YYEKEE (reference sequence). In nucleotides, the CDR3 is TGTGCCAGCAGCTTATTAGCAGGGAACACTGAAGCTTTCTTT. Protein sequence: CASSLLAGNTEAFF.

This clone has only one observation. This chain connects TRBV10-1 to TRBJ2-5, with TRBD2 identical over 10 bases. V was pared by 2 bases and J by 0 bases, with 0 bases of the junction left unmatched. The length of the CDR3 is 15 residues. Per the germline V gene, CDR1 is WNHNN and CDR2 is SYGVQD (reference sequence). In DNA, the CDR3 is TGCGCCAGCAGTGAGACTAGCGGGAACCAAGAGACCCAGTACTTC. Residues: CASSETSGNQETQYF.

The chain combines TRBV10-2 with TRBJ1-4; tentative D call: TRBD1 (5 bases). V was shortened by 1 base and J by 8 bases, with 14 bases between the two germline ends. Germline values: CDR1 WSHSY, CDR2 SAAADI. This CDR3 is 15 amino acids long. CDR3 in DNA: TGCGCCAGCAGTGAGTACCCGGTCCGGGGCGAAAAACTGTTTTTT. It encodes CASSEYPVRGEKLFF.

The rearrangement uses TRBV2 and TRBJ1-5; D is unresolved. The CDR3 spans 11 residues. CDR1 and CDR2 from the germline V gene are SNHLY and FYNNEI. Trimming shortened V by 4 bases and J by 5 bases, and 3 bases separated the two germline ends. The CDR3 DNA sequence: TGTGCCAGCAGTGTGGATCAGCCCCAGCATTTT. Translated: CASSVDQPQHF.

The rearrangement links TRBV10-3 to TRBJ1-2, with D tentatively TRBD1 (6 bases). CDR1 ENHRY and CDR2 SYGVKD come from the germline V gene. With 8 bases removed from V and 3 bases from J, the gap between germline ends came to 19 bases. The CDR3 contains 15 residues. DNA for the CDR3: TGTGCCATCGGGCCCGAACAGGGACCGGACTATGGCTACACCTTC. Amino acid sequence: CAIGPEQGPDYGYTF.

As to this clone: The sample holds other DNA sequences that translate to the same CDR3. This chain connects TRBV13 to TRBJ1-1; D gene ambiguous. V was clipped by 6 bases and J by 1 base, with 3 bases between them. Germline V gene data show CDR1 as PRHDT and CDR2 as FYEKMQ (reference sequence). This CDR3 region has 11 residues. In DNA form, the CDR3 reads TGTGCCAGCAGTTCGAACACTGAAGCTTTCTTT. Protein: CASSSNTEAFF.

In regard to this clone: The same CDR3 also results from other DNA sequences found in this sample. The chain carries TRBV6-5 and TRBJ2-7, with D maybe TRBD2 (6 bases). The CDR3 extends over 12 amino acids. V shed 2 bases and J shed 6 bases, with 8 bases lying between them. Germline V gene lookup returns CDR1 MNHEY and CDR2 SVGAGI. The DNA of the CDR3 is TGTGCCAGCAGTTACGGGGGGAGCGAGCAGTACTTC. Amino acid sequence: CASSYGGSEQYF.

The chain recombines TRBV27 with TRBJ1-2; 10 nucleotides align to TRBD1. The trim removed 5 bases at V and 8 bases at J, leaving 11 bases unmatched. The germline V gene encodes CDR1 MNHEY and CDR2 SMNVEV (reference sequence). The CDR3 extends over 15 amino acids. The CDR3 loop is CASSAAHGTGVGYTF. CDR3 in DNA: TGTGCCAGCAGTGCAGCCCATGGGACAGGGGTAGGCTACACCTTC.

The chain carries TRBV5-1 and TRBJ1-2, with D possibly being TRBD1 (6 bases). V dropped 5 bases and J dropped 2 bases, with 10 bases sitting between them. In germline, CDR1 is SGHRS, CDR2 YFSETQ. The CDR3 has 13 amino acids. CDR3: CASRGDTNYGYTF. The CDR3 DNA reads as TGCGCCAGCAGAGGGGACACCAACTATGGCTACACCTTC.

The chain employs TRBV7-9 and TRBJ1-1; TRBD1 matches 7 bases. Germline values: CDR1 SEHNR, CDR2 FQNEAQ (reference sequence). V lost 1 base and J lost 10; bases outside the gene matches: 9. This CDR3 spans 14 amino acids. The CDR3 DNA is TGTGCCAGCAGCTTAGGAGGTACAGGGGTTCGAGCTTTCTTT. This sequence encodes CASSLGGTGVRAFF.

A few counts support this clone. The chain couples TRBV28 to TRBJ2-7; tentatively, D is TRBD1 (6 bases). This CDR3 region has 13 residues. Germline assignment: CDR1 MDHEN and CDR2 SYDVKM. The V gene lost 5 bases and the J gene lost 3 bases, with 11 bases spanning the gap. The CDR3 is CASSTGSGYEQYF. In DNA form, the CDR3 reads TGTGCCAGCAGTACAGGGTCCGGCTACGAGCAGTACTTC.

The genes are TRBV5-4 and TRBJ2-5; 7 nucleotides match TRBD1. Trimming took 0 bases from V and 2 from J; bases not matched to a gene: 7. There are 16 residues in the CDR3. Germline CDR1 is SGHNT and CDR2 is YYREEE (reference sequence). This CDR3 reads CASSLVARGNQETQYF. The CDR3 DNA is TGTGCCAGCAGCTTGGTTGCCAGGGGGAATCAAGAGACCCAGTACTTC.

The chain recombines TRBV7-6 with TRBJ2-7; D may be TRBD2 (5 bases). CDR1 is SGHVS, CDR2 FNYEAQ, per germline. This CDR3 contains 15 residues. Trimming cost V 1 base and J 3 bases, with 13 bases left between them. CDR3 sequence reads: CASSLGAGEGYEQYF. DNA for the CDR3: TGTGCCAGCAGCTTAGGGGCGGGTGAAGGCTACGAGCAGTACTTC.